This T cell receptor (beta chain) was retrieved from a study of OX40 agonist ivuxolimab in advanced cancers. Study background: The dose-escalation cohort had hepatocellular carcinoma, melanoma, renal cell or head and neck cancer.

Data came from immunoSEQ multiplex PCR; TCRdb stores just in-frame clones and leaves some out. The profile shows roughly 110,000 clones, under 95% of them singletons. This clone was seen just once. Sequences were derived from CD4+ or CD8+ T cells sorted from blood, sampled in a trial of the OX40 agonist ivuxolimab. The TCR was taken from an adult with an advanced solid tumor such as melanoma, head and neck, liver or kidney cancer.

The chain's CDR3 is CASSLVSGEYETQYF. For the CDR3, the DNA is TGCGCCAGCAGCTTGGTTAGCGGGGAGTACGAGACCCAGTACTTC. V and J are TRBV5-1 and TRBJ2-5; 8 bases agree with TRBD2. This CDR3 contains 15 residues. Germline values: CDR1 SGHRS, CDR2 YFSETQ. After removal of 0 bases from V and 5 bases from J, the junction contained 6 bases not matched to a gene.